Following are 9 T cell receptor beta chains from one sample sequenced in a study of Ad26.COV2.S vaccination and SARS-CoV-2 variants. Treatment meaning: roughly 18 received Ad26.COV2.S at low or high dose, single or two shots; 5 received placebo; per-sample allocation not given. The samples were gathered on day 63 after the first injection of vaccine or placebo. Assay: immunoSEQ multiplex PCR; the TCRdb copy retains only in-frame clones and omits some. This table holds hundreds of thousands of clones, 70% to 90% found once. Sequencing was performed on peripheral blood, taken in a trial of Ad26.COV2.S vaccine versus placebo. The receptor source for this set is a person between 18 and 59 years old who received the Ad26.COV2.S COVID-19 vaccine or a placebo.

On this clone itself: Other DNA variants within this sample encode the same CDR3. V gene TRBV11-2 combines with J gene TRBJ2-7; D is undetermined. The CDR3 is made up of 12 amino acids. Trimming cost V 1 base and J 0 bases, with 1 base left between them. Germline loops: CDR1 SGHAT, CDR2 FQNNGV. CDR3 in DNA: TGTGCCAGCAGCTTAGCCTCCTACGAGCAGTACTTC. It specifies CASSLASYEQYF.

This chain joins TRBV9 and TRBJ2-5; D perhaps matches TRBD2 (5 bases). V lost 4 bases and J 2 bases, leaving 9 bases between the germline ends. Germline CDR1 is SGDLS and CDR2 is YYNGEE. The CDR3 runs 13 residues. Written as DNA, the CDR3 is TGTGCCAGCAGCCCCTCGGGGCAAGAGACCCAGTACTTC. Translating gives CASSPSGQETQYF.

The J gene is TRBJ1-2, the V gene TRBV2; a weak D match, TRBD1 (5 bases). Germline V gene sequence: CDR1 SNHLY, CDR2 FYNNEI. Deletions cut 6 bases from V and 0 bases from J, with 14 bases between. This CDR3 is 15 amino acids long. The CDR3 DNA reads as TGTGCCAGCAGGGCGGCAGGGCAAGCTAACTATGGCTACACCTTC. Translated, it gives CASRAAGQANYGYTF.

V is TRBV29-1 and J is TRBJ2-3; tentative D call: TRBD1 (6 bases). The V gene's germline CDR1 is SQVTM and CDR2 ANQGSEA. The length of the CDR3 is 12 residues. V lost 7 bases and J lost 2, with 10 bases in between. In DNA, the CDR3 is TGCAGCGCTCGACAGGACACAGATACGCAGTATTTT. Protein sequence: CSARQDTDTQYF.

The rearrangement joins TRBV6-2 or TRBV6-3 to TRBJ2-1, with TRBD1 as a possible D gene (5 bases). Germline CDR1 and CDR2: MNHEY and SVGEGT. This CDR3 comprises 11 residues. The germline V and J ends were trimmed by 6 bases and 9 bases, with 9 bases remaining between them. The CDR3 region is CASSRAGEQFF. As DNA, the CDR3 is TGTGCCAGCAGCAGGGCCGGTGAGCAGTTCTTC.

The CDR3 bases are TGTGCCTGGGCCGGGAGCGTGCCTGGCTACACCTTC. It is translated as CAWAGSVPGYTF. The gene calls are TRBV30 and TRBJ1-2; D not certain. CDR1 is GTSNPN, CDR2 SVGIG, per germline (reference sequence). V was pared by 5 bases and J by 7 bases, with 14 bases between. CDR3 length equals 12 residues.

The V call is TRBV29-1, the J call TRBJ2-1, with TRBD2 identical over 8 bases. Germline CDR1 and CDR2: SQVTM and ANQGSEA. Losses at the gene ends were 7 bases for V and 14 bases for J; bases not matched to a gene: 16. This CDR3 has 13 residues. DNA for the CDR3: TGCAGCGCCACGGAGGCGGGGGGCACGGAGGAGTTCTTC. It yields the protein CSATEAGGTEEFF.

This chain uses TRBV4-1 with TRBJ1-3, with D possibly matching TRBD1 (6 bases). CDR3 length: 17 residues. The V and J ends lost 4 bases and 0 bases respectively, with 16 bases between them. Germline CDR1 and CDR2: MGHRA and YSYEKL. This CDR3 reads CASSRKEDSHSGNTIYF. CDR3 DNA sequence: TGCGCCAGCAGCCGAAAAGAGGACAGCCACTCTGGAAACACCATATATTTT.

This sequence joins TRBV19 and TRBJ2-7; no reliable D call. With 5 bases removed from V and 2 bases from J, the gap between germline ends came to 10 bases. Germline V CDR1 and CDR2: LNHDA, SQIVND (reference sequence). This CDR3 spans 13 amino acids. CDR3 nucleotides: TGTGCCAGTAGTGCGGACGGCGCCTACGAGCAGTACTTC. As protein: CASSADGAYEQYF.